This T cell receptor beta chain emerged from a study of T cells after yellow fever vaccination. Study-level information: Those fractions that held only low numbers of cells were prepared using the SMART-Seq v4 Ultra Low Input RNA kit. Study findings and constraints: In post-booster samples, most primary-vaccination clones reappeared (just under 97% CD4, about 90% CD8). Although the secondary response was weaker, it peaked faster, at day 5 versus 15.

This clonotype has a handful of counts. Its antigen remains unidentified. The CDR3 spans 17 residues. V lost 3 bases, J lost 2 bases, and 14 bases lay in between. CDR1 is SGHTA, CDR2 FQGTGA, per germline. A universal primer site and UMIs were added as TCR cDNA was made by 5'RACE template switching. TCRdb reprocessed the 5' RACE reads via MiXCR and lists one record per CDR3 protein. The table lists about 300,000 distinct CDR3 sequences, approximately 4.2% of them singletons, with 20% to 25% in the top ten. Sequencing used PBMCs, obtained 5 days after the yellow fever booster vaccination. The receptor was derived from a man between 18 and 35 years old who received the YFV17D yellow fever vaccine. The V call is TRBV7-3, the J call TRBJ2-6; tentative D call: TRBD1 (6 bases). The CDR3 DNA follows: TGTGCCAGCAGCTTCCGCCCCGACAGGCCTGGGGCCAACGTCCTGACTTTC. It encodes CASSFRPDRPGANVLTF.